This T cell receptor beta chain is drawn from a study of T cell responses to AZD1222 COVID-19 vaccine. Assay: immunoSEQ multiplex PCR; the TCRdb copy retains only in-frame clones and omits some. Of about 89,000 clones detected, 70% to 90% appear once; the ten largest clones hold 4.5% to 7%. This CDR3 region has 16 residues. Trimming took 4 bases from V and 5 from J, leaving 18 bases between them. Germline-derived CDR1 and CDR2 are SGHRS and YFSETQ. This receptor was taken from an adult who received the AZD1222 COVID-19 vaccine. The source material was peripheral blood, sampled 28 days after the second AZD1222 dose. This chain joins TRBV5-1 and TRBJ1-4, with TRBD1 as a possible D gene (6 bases). Here the CDR3 DNA reads TGCGCCAGCAGCCCTGTGGGGGGCATGCGAAATGAAAAACTGTTTTTT. This sequence encodes CASSPVGGMRNEKLFF.